Described below is a single T cell receptor beta chain sequence and its context. This clonotype appeared a few times. Which antigen it targets is not known. Per-base qualities were not stored, and no clone one base away is much larger. The library was prepared using multiplex PCR. Sequenced using an Illumina HiSeq 4000. TCR beta libraries were built with iRepertoire HTBI primers and Arm-PCR amplification of CDR3 regions. Gel purification was performed on PCR products prior to sequencing. The paper's data handling went like this. Across samples, 60 to 75 TRBV and over 11 TRBJ segments were identified and used for gene usage analysis of CDR3 amino acid clonotypes. COPE and FqMerger were used to merge filtered high-quality paired reads into contigs. BLAST was used to align contigs to IMGT TRBV, TRBD and TRBJ reference genes, with CDR3 defined following IMGT. Any clonotype with a frequency above 0.1% was classified as a highly expanded clone. Shannon entropy was used to measure repertoire diversity, and the Gini coefficient was used to measure V-J evenness. Clonotypes shared by more than one individual were considered public. TCRdb reworked the public reads: Q25 trimming with fastp, MiXCR clone assembly, productive beta chains retained. A single entry per CDR3 protein holds the most common genes and DNA from its merged rows. These V and J calls are TCRdb output, not the study's own analysis. The sample table holds about 400,000 distinct CDR3 sequences, of which about 20% were seen once. About 20% of the sample is taken by the ten largest.

The data belong to a study of regulatory T cells in long-lasting Graves disease (dated by TCRdb to 2020 to 2022). For context, the study as a whole: Persistent Graves' disease was defined as persistently positive TSH receptor autoantibodies together with antithyroid drug treatment for over 5 years. This study used TCR sequencing and RNA sequencing of peripheral blood to compare persistent Graves' disease patients against newly diagnosed Graves' disease patients. The study was registered as a clinical trial and conducted in China. A total of around 35 samples underwent TCR sequencing: around 13 from persistent and 20 from newly diagnosed Graves' disease patients. Antithyroid drugs had been taken for roughly 10 years on average by persistent Graves' disease patients in the clinical cohort.

What the research found in general, with its limitations: Persistent patients shared more public clonotypes among themselves (around 2,800) than newly diagnosed patients did (approximately 870). Sequencing and analysis were limited to the TCR beta chain. Persistent Graves' disease patients showed lower TCR Shannon entropy and fewer highly expanded clones than newly diagnosed patients, suggesting clonal expansion. TRBV28, TRBJ1-2 and TRBJ2-5 were preferentially used in persistent disease, while TRBV20-1 and TRBJ2-1 were favored in newly diagnosed disease. Only peripheral blood was studied, because thyroid tissue, the primary lesion, was inaccessible. The small sample size was acknowledged by the authors as a limitation that may reduce accuracy.

The germline V gene supplies CDR1 SNHLY and CDR2 FYNNEI. From the cysteine up to the phenylalanine, the CDR3 has a length of 12 residues. Left in the record is the CDR3 DNA by itself, 36 bases read in frame from the first base. Trimming at the junction amounts to 6 bases on V and 1 base on J, and the germline ends lie 6 bases apart. Interpreted using the paper, the time point label stands for: persistent/refractory GD, antithyroid drugs over 5 years with positive TRAb. RNA was extracted from PBMCs in TRIzol for both TCR sequencing and RNA sequencing. The diagnosis of Graves' disease was made according to American Thyroid Association guidelines. Recruitment of patients was carried out at an endocrinology department in Xi'an, China. Each patient gave about 9.1 milliliters of peripheral blood, collected in an EDTA anticoagulant tube. Ficoll Paque Plus density gradient separation was used to isolate PBMCs, and no additional T cell sorting was done. An Agilent 2100 Bioanalyzer and agarose gel were used to check RNA quality, and a NanoDrop 2000 was used to measure RNA concentration.

The source is a female donor with Graves disease. Sequenced here: peripheral blood mononuclear cells (PBMCs), sampled when the disease was refractory, from a patient treated with antithyroid drugs. The rearranged chain carries TRBV2 and TRBJ1-1, with no confidently assigned D gene. The DNA sequence is as follows: TGTGCCAGCAGCAGAAAGAACACTGAAGCTTTCTTT. It specifies CASSRKNTEAFF.